This paragraph reports one TCR beta chain. Documented treatment: around 19 received Ad26.COV2.S at low or high dose, single or two shots; 5 received placebo; per-sample allocation not given. Sampling was performed 63 days after the first vaccine or placebo injection. The data derive from a study of Ad26.COV2.S vaccination and SARS-CoV-2 variants. Overall study: Of the COV1001 trial arms, the Ad26.COV2.S arm included the donor.

Germline CDR1 is MNHNS and CDR2 is SASEGT. This CDR3 is 17 amino acids long. The V segment lost 2 bases and the J segment 7 bases; nucleotides outside the gene matches: 8. The assay was immunoSEQ multiplex PCR, and TCRdb's table has in-frame clones only and misses some. This sample has about 350,000 clones, with 65% to 90% found just once. This chain links TRBV6-1 with TRBJ1-4; 12 bases agree with TRBD1. The input for sequencing was peripheral blood, taken in a trial of Ad26.COV2.S vaccine versus placebo. The TCR sequence derives from a person aged 18-65 years who received the Ad26.COV2.S COVID-19 vaccine or a placebo. CDR3 nucleotide sequence: TGTGCCAGCAGTGAATGGGGACAGGGGGCGCGAGGTGAAAAACTGTTTTTT. It is translated as CASSEWGQGARGEKLFF.